The 14 T cell receptor beta chains below come from one sample, sequenced in a study of blood T cell repertoires in COVID-19. Some clones are missing from TCRdb's copy, which holds only in-frame ones; the method was immunoSEQ multiplex PCR. This table holds more than 70,000 clones, approximately 88% found once. Sequencing input: peripheral blood. Every receptor here comes from a man aged 50 or older with active COVID-19.

The genes are TRBV11-2 and TRBJ2-1; 7 nucleotides match TRBD2. The CDR3 consists of 15 residues. Germline V gene data show CDR1 as SGHAT and CDR2 as FQNNGV. J lost 3 bases, V lost 0 bases, and 2 bases had no gene match. The CDR3 here is CASSLELAVYNEQFF. The CDR3 DNA follows: TGTGCCAGCAGCTTAGAGCTAGCGGTCTACAATGAGCAGTTCTTC.

The rearrangement links TRBV15 to TRBJ2-1, with D maybe TRBD2 (6 bases). CDR1 and CDR2 from the germline V gene are LNHNV and YYDKDF (reference sequence). The CDR3 length is 14 residues. Trimming left V 6 bases short and J 7 bases short, with 16 bases between. CDR3 nucleotide sequence: TGTGCCACCAGGGGAAGGCGGGGCGGGAATGAGCAGTTCTTC. Its protein is CATRGRRGGNEQFF.

This clone was detected only once. This chain connects TRBV6-5 to TRBJ2-3; possible D gene TRBD2, 7 bases. Germline CDR1 is MNHEY and CDR2 is SVGAGI. The CDR3 is made up of 15 amino acids. The V and J ends lost 7 bases and 4 bases respectively, with 18 bases between them. This CDR3 is CASTPGGGDADTQYF. DNA of the CDR3: TGTGCCAGCACCCCCGGCGGGGGCGACGCAGATACGCAGTATTTT.

The rearrangement links TRBV30 to TRBJ1-2; no clear D. Per germline, CDR1 GTSNPN and CDR2 SVGIG (reference sequence). The CDR3 length is 14 residues. V was trimmed by 0 bases and J by 0 bases, leaving 8 bases between them. The CDR3 bases are TGTGCCTGGAGTGTAGCCATTGCTAACTATGGCTACACCTTC. Its protein is CAWSVAIANYGYTF.

The chain uses TRBV7-2 and TRBJ2-7; the D gene is possibly TRBD2 (6 bases). The V gene's germline CDR1 is SGHTA and CDR2 FQGNSA. The V and J ends lost 6 bases and 3 bases respectively, with 18 bases between them. CDR3 size: 15 residues. The chain's CDR3 is CASRLEGSNFYEQYF. DNA of the CDR3: TGTGCCAGCAGACTGGAGGGATCCAATTTCTACGAGCAGTACTTC.

V is TRBV7-2 and J is TRBJ1-5; D gene unclear. The CDR3 sequence is 14 residues long. V lost 1 base to trimming and J lost 6 bases, with 10 bases between them. The germline V gene has CDR1 SGHTA and CDR2 FQGNSA. The CDR3 nucleotides read TGTGCCAGCAGCTTAGGACCGGAGGGTCAGCCCCAGCATTTT. This sequence encodes CASSLGPEGQPQHF.

The genes are TRBV7-3 and TRBJ2-3, with D perhaps TRBD2 (5 bases). This CDR3 has 14 amino acids. Germline loops: CDR1 SGHTA, CDR2 FQGTGA. V was trimmed by 5 bases and J by 2 bases, leaving 11 bases between them. The CDR3 is CASSPGLNTDTQYF. Here the CDR3 DNA reads TGTGCCAGCAGCCCCGGACTTAACACAGATACGCAGTATTTT.

The gene calls are TRBV6-5 and TRBJ2-5; D unclear. The CDR3 covers 13 residues. The V end was cut by 6 bases, the J end by 1 base, with 9 bases between. Germline CDR1 MNHEY, CDR2 SVGAGI. CDR3 amino acids: CASSLQLQETQYF. The DNA of the CDR3 is TGTGCCAGCAGCTTACAGCTCCAAGAGACCCAGTACTTC.

The rearrangement joins TRBV2 to TRBJ1-5, with TRBD1 matching over 9 bases. Per the germline V gene, CDR1 is SNHLY and CDR2 is FYNNEI. V gave up 4 bases and J gave up 7 bases; unmatched junction bases: 2. The CDR3 is 13 residues long. Here the CDR3 reads CASSGTGEQPQHF. As DNA, the CDR3 is TGTGCCAGCAGTGGGACAGGGGAACAGCCCCAGCATTTT.

This chain joins TRBV18 and TRBJ2-7, with 11 bases fitting TRBD2. This CDR3 comprises 15 residues. With V trimmed by 4 bases and J by 3 bases, 5 bases remained unmatched. The germline V gene has CDR1 KGHSH and CDR2 LQKENI. As DNA, the CDR3 is TGTGCCAGCTCACAAACCGGGACTAGCGGCTACGAGCAGTACTTC. Translating it yields CASSQTGTSGYEQYF.

The V gene is TRBV19, the J gene TRBJ2-2; 7 positions agree with TRBD2. The CDR3 contains 15 residues. Looked up from germline, CDR1 is LNHDA and CDR2 is SQIVND (reference sequence). V lost 1 base and J lost 6; bases outside the gene matches: 5. In nucleotides, the CDR3 is TGTGCCAGTAGTATAGGGGGACTAAGGCCCGGGGAGCTGTTTTTT. This encodes CASSIGGLRPGELFF. The full variable domain, completed using reference TRBV19 and TRBJ2-2, is DGGITQSPKYLFRKEGQNVTLSCEQNLNHDAMYWYRQDPGQGLRLIYYSQIVNDFQKGDIAEGYSVSREKKESFPLTVTSAQKNPTAFYLCASSIGGLRPGELFFGEGSRLTVL.

This chain links TRBV5-6 with TRBJ2-3; TRBD2 agrees at 7 bases. This CDR3 is built from 16 residues. Per germline, CDR1 SGHDT and CDR2 YYEEEE. Trimming cost V 0 bases and J 3 bases; bases outside gene matches: 7. CDR3 in DNA: TGTGCCAGCAGCTTGGCCCGCGGGGGTTATACAGATACGCAGTATTTT. Its translation: CASSLARGGYTDTQYF.

V usage is TRBV28 and J usage is TRBJ2-3, with TRBD1 matching over 9 bases. Germline V CDR1 and CDR2: MDHEN, SYDVKM. After removal of 7 bases from V and 3 bases from J, the junction contained 8 bases not matched to a gene. This CDR3 comprises 15 residues. The CDR3 coding sequence is TGTGCCAGCACCCCGGGGGACAGGGAGACAGATACGCAGTATTTT. Protein sequence: CASTPGDRETDTQYF.

This clone showed up just once. The chain employs TRBV7-9 and TRBJ2-1; the match to TRBD2 covers 10 bases. There are 15 residues in the CDR3. The germline V gene has CDR1 SEHNR and CDR2 FQNEAQ (reference sequence). Trimming took 3 bases from V and 7 from J; bases not matched to a gene: 6. The CDR3 reads CASSFHSGRVNEQFF. CDR3 sequence (DNA): TGTGCCAGCAGCTTTCACAGCGGGAGGGTAAATGAGCAGTTCTTC.